Below, 7 T cell receptor beta chains from the same sample are listed, as sequenced in a study of T cell repertoires in cytomegalovirus infection (dated by TCRdb to about 2019). The treatment or condition label on this specimen signifies: in vitro stimulation with specific CMV peptide epitopes to enrich CMV-specific T cells. No antigen has been assigned to these receptors. The instrument given in TCRdb is Illumina HiSeq 1500. TCRdb redid the processing of the public reads, applying fastp at Q25 and MiXCR, and retained in-frame beta chains. A single entry per CDR3 protein holds the most common genes and DNA from its merged rows. Counted in this sample were about 500,000 distinct CDR3 sequences; around 35% of them appeared once. The top ten constitute 15% to 20% of the sample. The specimen was cultured PBMCs, collected from culture after CMV antigen stimulation. These receptors originate from a human donor in good health (CMV status not recorded). Some clones in this sample may be carry-over from other donors' samples.

This clonotype was found many times. The V call is TRBV14, the J call TRBJ2-7; D may be TRBD2 (5 bases). The CDR3 covers 16 residues. CDR1 is SGHDN and CDR2 is FVKESK in the germline V gene. With 1 base removed from V and 0 bases from J, the gap between germline ends came to 13 bases. The CDR3 spells CASSQVSGKISYEQYF. The DNA of the CDR3 is TGTGCCAGCAGCCAAGTCAGCGGCAAGATCTCCTACGAGCAGTACTTC.

This clonotype was seen a few times. The chain has TRBV6-1 and TRBJ1-1; D possibly corresponds to TRBD1 (6 bases). The germline gives CDR1 MNHNS, CDR2 SASEGT. This CDR3 has 13 amino acids. Deletions cut 6 bases from V and 11 bases from J, with 19 bases between. This CDR3 reads CASSVTLQGAAFF. The CDR3 DNA follows: TGTGCCAGCAGCGTCACCTTACAGGGTGCGGCTTTCTTT.

The chain employs TRBV7-2 and TRBJ2-1; 9 bases are shared with TRBD2. The germline CDR1 and CDR2 sequences are SGHTA and FQGNSA. The V and J ends lost 5 bases and 0 bases, in that order; junction bases with no gene match: 14. This CDR3 region has 19 residues. This CDR3 reads CASSPPWAGGLSSYNEQFF. CDR3 DNA sequence: TGTGCCAGCAGCCCACCGTGGGCGGGAGGGCTGAGCTCCTACAATGAGCAGTTCTTC.

This clonotype was recorded a few times. The chain is built from TRBV11-3 and TRBJ2-1; TRBD2 agrees at 8 bases. V lost 5 bases to trimming and J lost 2 bases; unmatched junction nucleotides: 8. Per germline, CDR1 SGHNT and CDR2 YENEEA. The CDR3 has 16 residues. The CDR3 sequence is CASSPPTGGAYNEQFF. The CDR3 DNA follows: TGTGCCAGCAGCCCCCCCACGGGAGGGGCCTACAATGAGCAGTTCTTC.

This chain joins TRBV7-2 and TRBJ2-3; D is unclear. Trimming took off 5 bases at V and 2 bases at J, with 11 bases between the two ends. Germline V CDR1 and CDR2: SGHTA, FQGNSA. The CDR3 extends over 14 amino acids. The CDR3 DNA sequence: TGTGCCAGCAGCCTCCCTCCCTTCACAGATACGCAGTATTTT. Translation: CASSLPPFTDTQYF.

The table lists this clonotype with a few counts. The V and J genes are TRBV28 and TRBJ2-5; the D gene is possibly TRBD1 (5 bases). Per the germline V gene, CDR1 is MDHEN and CDR2 is SYDVKM. V lost 4 bases, J lost 2 bases, and 8 bases lay in between. CDR3 length: 13 residues. CDR3 in DNA: TGTGCCAGCAGTTACAGGCGTCAAGAGACCCAGTACTTC. Protein product: CASSYRRQETQYF.

The J gene is TRBJ2-3, the V gene TRBV4-3; TRBD2 matches 7 bases. J was trimmed by 2 bases and V by 0 bases; bases with no gene match: 11. Germline V gene lookup returns CDR1 LGHNA and CDR2 YSLEER. The CDR3 covers 18 residues. CDR3 DNA: TGCGCCAGCAGCCAAGATTATGCGACCGCGGGAGACACAGATACGCAGTATTTT. It specifies CASSQDYATAGDTDTQYF.